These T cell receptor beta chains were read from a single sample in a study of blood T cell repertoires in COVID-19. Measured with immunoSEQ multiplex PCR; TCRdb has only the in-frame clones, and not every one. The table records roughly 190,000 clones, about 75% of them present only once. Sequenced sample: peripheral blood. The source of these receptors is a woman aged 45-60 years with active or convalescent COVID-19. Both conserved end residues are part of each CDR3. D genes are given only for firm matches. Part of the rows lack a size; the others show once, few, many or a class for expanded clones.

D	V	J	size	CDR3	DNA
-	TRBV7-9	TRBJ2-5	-	CASSPTRQGSSQYF	TGTGCCAGCAGCCCTACCCGGCAGGGATCGTCCCAGTACTTC
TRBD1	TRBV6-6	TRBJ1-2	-	CASSSRDRGNEGYTF	TGTGCCAGCAGTTCCCGAGACAGGGGGAATGAAGGCTACACCTTC
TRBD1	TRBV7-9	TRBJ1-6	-	CASSLWGTENSPLHF	TGTGCCAGCAGCTTATGGGGGACAGAGAATTCACCCCTCCACTTT
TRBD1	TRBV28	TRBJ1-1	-	CASSPERGPYTEAFF	TGTGCCAGCAGTCCGGAAAGGGGGCCGTACACTGAAGCTTTCTTT
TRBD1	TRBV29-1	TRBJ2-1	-	CSVERGQGHNEQFF	TGCAGCGTTGAAAGAGGACAGGGTCACAATGAGCAGTTCTTC
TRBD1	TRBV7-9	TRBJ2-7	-	CASSLGGQGAIYEQYF	TGTGCCAGCAGCTTAGGAGGTCAGGGGGCGATCTACGAGCAGTACTTC
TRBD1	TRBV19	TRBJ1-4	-	CASKTGGDRPNEKLFF	TGTGCCAGTAAGACAGGGGGCGATCGCCCTAATGAAAAACTGTTTTTT
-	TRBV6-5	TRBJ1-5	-	CASRVGGDQPQHF	TGTGCCAGCAGGGTCGGGGGGGATCAGCCCCAGCATTTT
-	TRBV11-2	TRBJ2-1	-	CASSLGTWNEQFF	TGTGCCAGCAGCCTTGGGACATGGAATGAGCAGTTCTTC
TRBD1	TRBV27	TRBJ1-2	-	CASSARDRGHYGYTF	TGTGCCAGCAGTGCCCGGGACAGGGGTCACTATGGCTACACCTTC
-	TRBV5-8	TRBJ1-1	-	CASSLAYGQKAFF	TGTGCCAGCAGCTTGGCCTACGGACAGAAAGCTTTCTTT
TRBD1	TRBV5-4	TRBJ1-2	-	CASSRTGGDGYTF	TGTGCCAGCAGCCGCACAGGGGGGGATGGCTACACCTTC
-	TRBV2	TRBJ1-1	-	CASSVGPGAEAFF	TGTGCCAGCAGTGTGGGCCCCGGCGCTGAAGCTTTCTTT
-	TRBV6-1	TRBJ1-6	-	CASSEAGSSYNSPLHF	TGTGCCAGCAGTGAAGCGGGGAGCTCCTATAATTCACCCCTCCACTTT
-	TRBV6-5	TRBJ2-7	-	CASRSSSNEQYF	TGTGCCAGCAGAAGCTCTAGCAACGAGCAGTACTTC
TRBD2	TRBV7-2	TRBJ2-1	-	CASSSGLGHEQFF	TGTGCCAGCAGCTCTGGACTAGGCCATGAGCAGTTCTTC
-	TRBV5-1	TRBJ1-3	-	CASSLAPDRGNTIYF	TGCGCCAGCAGCTTGGCCCCCGACAGGGGAAACACCATATATTTT
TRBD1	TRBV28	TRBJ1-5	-	CASSPGTGVPSQHF	TGTGCCAGCAGTCCCGGGACAGGGGTCCCCTCACAGCATTTT
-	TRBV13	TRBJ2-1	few	CASSPDRLSYNEQFF	TGTGCCAGCAGCCCGGACAGACTCTCCTACAATGAGCAGTTCTTC